This TCR beta chain appears in the sequencing data of a study of blood T cell repertoires in COVID-19. Overall study context: Italy, Spain and the United States were the sources of the convalescent and acute COVID-19 samples. Sources were T cells, B-cell-depleted T cells, or PBMCs; the material itself was cDNA or gDNA.

How the authors handled the data: Scientists estimated how many nucleated cells there were by amplifying reference gene primers. The repertoire was sequenced with immunoSEQ multiplex PCR; TCRdb's copy has only in-frame clones and lacks some. Clone size and V and J calls were adopted from that table, with D and trimming inferred from the DNA. Among about 240,000 clones listed, approximately 80% were seen once. The specimen sequenced was peripheral blood. The clonotype comes from a woman aged 70 to 79 with acute or convalescent COVID-19.

The DNA for the CDR3 is TGTGCCAGTACCGATATATCGGGCAATCAGCCCCAGCATTTT. Amino acids: CASTDISGNQPQHF. The V gene is TRBV19, the J gene TRBJ1-5; D unresolved. The germline V gene encodes CDR1 LNHDA and CDR2 SQIVND (reference sequence). This CDR3 comprises 14 residues. V shed 7 bases and J shed 2 bases, with 12 bases lying between them.